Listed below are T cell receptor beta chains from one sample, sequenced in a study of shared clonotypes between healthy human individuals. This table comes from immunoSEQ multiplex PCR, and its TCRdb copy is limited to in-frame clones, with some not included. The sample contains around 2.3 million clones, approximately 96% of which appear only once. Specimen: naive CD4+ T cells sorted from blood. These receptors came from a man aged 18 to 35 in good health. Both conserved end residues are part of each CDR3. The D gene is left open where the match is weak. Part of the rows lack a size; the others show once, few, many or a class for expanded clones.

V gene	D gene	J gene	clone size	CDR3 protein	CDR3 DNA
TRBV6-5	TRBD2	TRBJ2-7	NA	CASSSATSGSYEQYF	TGTGCCAGCAGTTCCGCGACTAGCGGGTCCTACGAGCAGTACTTC
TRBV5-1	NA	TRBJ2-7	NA	CASSLAGQGRDEQYF	TGCGCCAGCAGCTTGGCCGGGCAGGGGAGGGACGAGCAGTACTTC
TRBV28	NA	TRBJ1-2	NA	CASSPGTLGYTF	TGTGCCAGCAGTCCCGGGACCCTTGGCTACACCTTC
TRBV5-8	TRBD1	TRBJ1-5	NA	CASSPSPGQVWQPQHF	TGTGCCAGCAGCCCTAGCCCTGGACAGGTCTGGCAGCCCCAGCATTTT
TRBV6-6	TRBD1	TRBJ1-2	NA	CASSPPEARGRNGYTF	TGTGCCAGCAGCCCCCCCGAAGCCAGGGGGCGAAATGGCTACACCTTC
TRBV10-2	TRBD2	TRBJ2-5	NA	CASSSGTSGPRETQYF	TGCGCCAGCAGCTCCGGGACTAGCGGGCCCCGAGAGACCCAGTACTTC
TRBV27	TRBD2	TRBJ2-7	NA	CASSPSSGRVWREQYF	TGTGCCAGCAGCCCATCTAGCGGGAGGGTCTGGCGGGAGCAGTACTTC
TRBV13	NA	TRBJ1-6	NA	CASSLGQGFRNSPLHF	TGTGCCAGCAGCTTAGGGCAGGGGTTCCGTAATTCACCCCTCCACTTT
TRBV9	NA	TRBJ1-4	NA	CASSSPRVATNEKLFF	TGTGCCAGCAGCTCCCCCAGGGTTGCAACTAATGAAAAACTGTTTTTT
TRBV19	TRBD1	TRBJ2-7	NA	CASSNTGDSYEQYF	TGTGCCAGTAGTAATACAGGGGACTCCTACGAGCAGTACTTC
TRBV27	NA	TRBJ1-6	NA	CASSLWVGSPLHF	TGTGCCAGCAGTTTATGGGTCGGTTCACCCCTCCACTTT
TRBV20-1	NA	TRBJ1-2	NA	CSARDANGYTF	TGCAGTGCTAGAGACGCGAACGGCTACACCTTC
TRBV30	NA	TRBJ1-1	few	CAWSKDTEAFF	TGTGCCTGGAGCAAGGACACTGAAGCTTTCTTT
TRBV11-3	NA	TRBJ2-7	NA	CASSLDPYEQYF	TGTGCCAGCAGCTTAGATCCTTACGAGCAGTACTTC
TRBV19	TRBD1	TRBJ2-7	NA	CASHQTGTYEQYF	TGTGCCAGCCATCAGACAGGGACCTACGAGCAGTACTTC
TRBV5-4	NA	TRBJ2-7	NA	CASSPLGRYEQYF	TGTGCCAGCAGCCCCCTGGGGCGCTACGAGCAGTACTTC
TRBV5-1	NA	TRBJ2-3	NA	CASSLVLRMEQDTQYF	TGCGCCAGCAGCTTGGTCTTAAGGATGGAACAAGATACGCAGTATTTT
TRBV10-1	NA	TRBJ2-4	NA	CASSESGLAKNIQYF	TGCGCCAGCAGTGAGTCGGGGTTAGCCAAAAACATTCAGTACTTC
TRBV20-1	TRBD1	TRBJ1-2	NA	CSASPGQAGTF	TGCAGTGCCAGCCCCGGACAGGCTGGCACCTTC
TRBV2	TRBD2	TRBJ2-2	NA	CASRGLAGTGELFF	TGTGCCAGCAGGGGACTAGCGGGAACCGGGGAGCTGTTTTTT
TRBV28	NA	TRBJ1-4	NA	CASIGSGHYEKLFF	TGTGCCAGCATTGGGTCAGGGCACTATGAAAAACTGTTTTTT
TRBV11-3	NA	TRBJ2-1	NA	CASSLLGNEQFF	TGTGCCAGCAGCTTATTAGGTAATGAGCAGTTCTTC
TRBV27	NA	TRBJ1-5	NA	CASKDAGGPEWF	TGTGCCAGCAAGGATGCAGGAGGGCCCGAATGGTTT
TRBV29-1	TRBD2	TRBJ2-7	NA	CSVLSGRLGEQYF	TGCAGCGTTCTTAGCGGGAGATTGGGGGAGCAGTACTTC
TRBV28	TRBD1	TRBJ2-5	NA	CASSLSGQGEGETQYF	TGTGCCAGCAGTTTAAGCGGACAGGGAGAGGGAGAGACCCAGTACTTC
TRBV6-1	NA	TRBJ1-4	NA	CASSDPGRGNEKLFF	TGTGCCAGCAGTGACCCGGGGAGGGGAAATGAAAAACTGTTTTTT
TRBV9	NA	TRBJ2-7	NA	CASSVEGGAAYEQYF	TGTGCCAGCAGCGTAGAAGGGGGAGCAGCCTACGAGCAGTACTTC
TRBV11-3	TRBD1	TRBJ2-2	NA	CASSLQGANTGELFF	TGTGCCAGCAGCCTACAGGGGGCGAACACCGGGGAGCTGTTTTTT
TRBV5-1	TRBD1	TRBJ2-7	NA	CASSWGQGAYEQYF	TGCGCCAGCAGCTGGGGACAGGGGGCCTACGAGCAGTACTTC
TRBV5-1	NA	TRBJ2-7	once	CASSWAGLGQIEQYF	TGCGCCAGCAGCTGGGCGGGGCTGGGACAGATCGAGCAGTACTTC
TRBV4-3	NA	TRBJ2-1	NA	CASSQDGLANNEQFF	TGCGCCAGCAGCCAAGATGGGCTAGCTAACAATGAGCAGTTCTTC
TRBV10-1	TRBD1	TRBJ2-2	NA	CASNRGHTGELFF	TGCGCCAGCAACAGGGGGCACACCGGGGAGCTGTTTTTT